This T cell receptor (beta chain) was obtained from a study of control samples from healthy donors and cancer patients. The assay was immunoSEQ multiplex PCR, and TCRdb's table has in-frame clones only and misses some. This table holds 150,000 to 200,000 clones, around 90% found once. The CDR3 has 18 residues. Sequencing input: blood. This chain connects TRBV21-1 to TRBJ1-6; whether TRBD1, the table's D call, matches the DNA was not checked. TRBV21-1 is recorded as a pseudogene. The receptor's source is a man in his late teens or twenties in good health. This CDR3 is CASRPDRTARSYNSPLHF. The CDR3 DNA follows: TGTGCCAGCAGACCGGACCGGACAGCGAGGTCCTATAATTCACCCCTCCACTTT.